This T cell receptor beta chain comes out of a study of PD-1 blockade in mismatch repair-deficient tumors. The overall study: Patients had about 13 mismatch repair-deficient cancer types and were previously treated and progressing.

Germline V gene lookup returns CDR1 SQVTM and CDR2 ANQGSEA. The V and J ends lost 5 bases and 6 bases respectively, with 17 bases between them. This CDR3 is 14 amino acids long. Note on this clone: Its antigen is unknown.

Generated by immunoSEQ multiplex PCR, the TCRdb table keeps only in-frame clones and is missing some. The table records around 49,000 clones, over 75% of them present only once. Every patient had mismatch repair deficiency by PCR or immunohistochemistry. TCR sequencing covered a few patients who responded to pembrolizumab. Whole-study findings and limits: Rapid post-treatment expansion, then contraction, generally preceding radiologic response, marked tumor-resident clones.

The V gene is TRBV29-1, the J gene TRBJ2-1, with D tentatively TRBD2 (6 bases). Sequencing was performed on PBMCs, taken before pembrolizumab treatment. This TCR was recovered from an adult with mismatch repair-deficient cancer. The CDR3 spells CSVRLVGRFNEQFF. The DNA of the CDR3 is TGCAGCGTTAGACTAGTGGGCCGTTTCAATGAGCAGTTCTTC.